This paragraph covers one T cell receptor (beta chain) sequence. The antigen is unknown. The CDR3 contains 14 residues. V shed 0 bases and J shed 8 bases, with 16 bases lying between them. Germline assignment: CDR1 GTSNPN and CDR2 SVGIG (reference sequence). This sample stems from a study of cytomegalovirus exposure and HLA in healthy donors. Overall study findings and caveats: In a later analysis, a genetic analysis reported fewer productive-TCR N-insertions in an Asian-associated ancestry cluster than the cohort average.

The PCR employed 60 Vbeta primers together with 13 Jbeta primers. Clones were read by immunoSEQ multiplex PCR, and TCRdb kept only the in-frame ones, dropping some. The data show 49,000 or so clones, and the top ten clones hold 25% to 30%. The chain combines TRBV30 with TRBJ1-2, with D perhaps matching TRBD1 (5 bases). The sample was PBMCs. This TCR was sampled from a middle-aged man in good health and CMV-seropositive. The CDR3 protein is CAWSVQEGSGGYTF. The CDR3 DNA follows: TGTGCCTGGAGTGTACAGGAGGGATCGGGCGGCTACACCTTC.